This T cell receptor (beta chain) is from a study of T cell repertoires in cytomegalovirus infection. Study-wide background: Based on public TCR beta signatures, there were indications of CMV infection and of a matching HLA type. Broader study findings: HLA-C-restricted CMV clonotypes gave the most frequent clonotype in two of eight donors. Based on cumulative public TCR beta family frequency, carriers of CMV plus the relevant HLA were identified.

A note on this clonotype: Its antigen remains unidentified.

Trimming at V came to 4 bases and at J to 5 bases, leaving 9 bases not matched to a gene. Germline V gives CDR1 KGHSH, CDR2 LQKENI. The CDR3 has 16 amino acids. TCRdb re-analysed the reads in MiXCR, keeping a single row per CDR3 protein. The data contain around 710,000 distinct CDR3 sequences, about 27% of them singletons. The TCR sequence derives from a human donor in good health (CMV status not recorded). Some clones in this sample may be carry-over from other donors' samples. Source: cultured CD8+ T cells from PBMCs, taken from culture after CMV antigen stimulation. The genes are TRBV18 and TRBJ2-1, with 9 bases fitting TRBD1. The CDR3 sequence: CASSLTGTGRDNEQFF. In nucleotides, the CDR3 is TGTGCCAGCTCACTCACCGGGACAGGGAGGGACAATGAGCAGTTCTTC.